This TCR beta chain was captured by sequencing in a study of T cell repertoires in cytomegalovirus infection. Whole-study context: Recently identified HLA-C-restricted and well-studied HLA-B-restricted CMV epitopes were used. An indication of both CMV infection and matching HLA type came from public TCR beta signatures. Study observations and caveats: Clonotype analysis showed dominance of the ex vivo response by HLA-C-restricted CMV-specific TCR beta clonotypes. Summed frequency of public TCR beta families distinguished CMV carriers with the relevant HLA.

Only a few counts were recorded for this clonotype. The antigen is undetermined. TCRdb itself ran the reads through MiXCR, one entry per CDR3 protein. Of 900,000 to 950,000 distinct CDR3 sequences listed, approximately 30% are singletons. This CDR3 spans 13 amino acids. The V and J ends lost 5 bases and 4 bases respectively, with 11 bases between them. Germline CDR1 reads SGHVT; CDR2 reads SQSDAQ. The sequence derives from a human donor in good health (CMV status not recorded). Some clones in this sample may be carry-over from other donors' samples. The sequenced sample was cultured CD8+ T cells from PBMCs, obtained from culture after CMV antigen stimulation. J is TRBJ2-5 and V is TRBV7-4; no clear D gene. CDR3 DNA: TGTGCCAGCAGCCCTCCGAGGAGAGAGACCCAGTACTTC. Translated: CASSPPRRETQYF.